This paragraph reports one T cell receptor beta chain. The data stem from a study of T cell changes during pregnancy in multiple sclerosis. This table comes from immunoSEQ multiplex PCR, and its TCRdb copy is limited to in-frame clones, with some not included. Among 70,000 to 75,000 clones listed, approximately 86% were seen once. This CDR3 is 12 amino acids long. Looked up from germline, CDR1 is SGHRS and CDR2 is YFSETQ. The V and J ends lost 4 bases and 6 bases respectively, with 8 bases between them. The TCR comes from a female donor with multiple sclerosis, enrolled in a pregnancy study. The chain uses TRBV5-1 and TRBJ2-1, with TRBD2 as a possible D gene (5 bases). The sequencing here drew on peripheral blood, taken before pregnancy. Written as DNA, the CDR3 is TGCGCCAGCAGCCAGGACTTCAATGAGCAGTTCTTC. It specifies CASSQDFNEQFF.